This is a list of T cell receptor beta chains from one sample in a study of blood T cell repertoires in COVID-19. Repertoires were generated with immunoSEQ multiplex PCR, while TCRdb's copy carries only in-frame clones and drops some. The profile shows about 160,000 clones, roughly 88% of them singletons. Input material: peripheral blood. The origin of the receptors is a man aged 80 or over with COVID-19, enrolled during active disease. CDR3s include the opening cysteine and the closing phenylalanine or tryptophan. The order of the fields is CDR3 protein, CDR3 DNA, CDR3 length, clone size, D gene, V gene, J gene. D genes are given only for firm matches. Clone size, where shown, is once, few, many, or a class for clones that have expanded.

CASSPGGLDQPQHF,TGTGCCAGCAGCCCGGGGGGCTTAGATCAGCCCCAGCATTTT,14,once,-,TRBV6-5,TRBJ1-5
CASSLSGSSYNEQFF,TGTGCCAGCAGCTTATCCGGGAGCTCCTACAATGAGCAGTTCTTC,15,-,-,TRBV7-2,TRBJ2-1
CASSLNRVKDSETQYF,TGTGCCAGCAGCCTGAACAGGGTCAAAGATTCGGAGACCCAGTACTTC,16,-,-,TRBV7-2,TRBJ2-5
CASSDSGGTDTQYF,TGTGCCAGCAGTGACAGCGGGGGCACAGATACGCAGTATTTT,14,-,TRBD2,TRBV25-1,TRBJ2-3
CASSFTQKAFF,TGTGCCAGCAGCTTTACACAAAAGGCTTTCTTT,11,-,-,TRBV5-5,TRBJ1-1
CASSASWAWETQYF,TGTGCCAGTAGCGCATCGTGGGCCTGGGAGACCCAGTACTTC,14,-,-,TRBV19,TRBJ2-5
CASSVGLRARETGELFF,TGTGCCAGCAGCGTAGGGCTTCGGGCCCGGGAAACCGGGGAGCTGTTTTTT,17,-,-,TRBV9,TRBJ2-2
CASSFWTAYEQYF,TGTGCCAGCAGTTTTTGGACAGCCTACGAGCAGTACTTC,13,-,-,TRBV12-3/TRBV12-4,TRBJ2-7
CASSDKTGNYEQYF,TGTGCCAGCAGCGACAAGACAGGGAACTACGAGCAGTACTTC,14,few,TRBD1,TRBV7-9,TRBJ2-7
CASRGVGQPQHF,TGTGCCAGTCGGGGGGTGGGTCAGCCCCAGCATTTT,12,-,-,TRBV19,TRBJ1-5
CASSPTGGYGYTF,TGTGCCAGCTCACCAACCGGCGGCTATGGCTACACCTTC,13,-,-,TRBV18,TRBJ1-2
CATSRATDSRILPQHF,TGTGCCACCAGCAGAGCCACAGACAGCCGGATCTTGCCCCAGCATTTT,16,-,-,TRBV15,TRBJ1-5
CASSLRQGAGEQYF,TGCGCCAGCAGCTTAAGACAGGGGGCGGGAGAGCAGTACTTC,14,-,TRBD1,TRBV5-1,TRBJ2-7
CSASPSRGQGEKLFF,TGCAGTGCTAGTCCCTCCCGCGGACAGGGAGAAAAACTGTTTTTT,15,-,TRBD1,TRBV20-1,TRBJ1-4
CASSQDWAGENTIYF,TGTGCCAGCAGCCAAGATTGGGCAGGGGAAAACACCATATATTTT,15,-,-,TRBV3-1/TRBV3-2,TRBJ1-3
CASSVVATSGGTQYF,TGTGCCAGCAGCGTAGTTGCGACTAGCGGCGGGACCCAGTACTTC,15,-,TRBD2,TRBV9,TRBJ2-5
CASSPLGRGVIEQYF,TGTGCCAGCAGCCCCCTTGGGCGGGGGGTTATCGAGCAGTACTTC,15,-,TRBD2,TRBV3-1/TRBV3-2,TRBJ2-7
CAGGLAGETDTQYF,TGTGCCGGGGGGCTAGCGGGGGAGACAGATACGCAGTATTTT,14,-,TRBD2,TRBV5-4,TRBJ2-3
CASSGEGRKRADTQYF,TGTGCCAGCAGTGGGGAGGGGAGGAAACGAGCAGATACGCAGTATTTT,16,-,TRBD2,TRBV28,TRBJ2-3
CASSGPRQDGYGYTF,TGTGCCAGCAGCGGACCGAGACAGGACGGCTATGGCTACACCTTC,15,-,-,TRBV5-4,TRBJ1-2
CASSFPRVSEQFF,TGTGCCAGCAGTTTTCCCAGGGTGAGTGAGCAGTTCTTC,13,-,-,TRBV12-3/TRBV12-4,TRBJ2-1
CASSFGAGGETQYF,TGCGCCAGCAGCTTCGGGGCCGGGGGGGAGACCCAGTACTTC,14,-,TRBD2,TRBV5-1,TRBJ2-5
CASSQDRGPGNTIYF,TGTGCCAGCAGCCAAGATAGGGGGCCTGGAAACACCATATATTTT,15,-,TRBD1,TRBV14,TRBJ1-3
CASSLRQGVGQETQYF,TGTGCCAGCAGTTTACGGCAGGGCGTAGGCCAAGAGACCCAGTACTTC,16,-,-,TRBV27,TRBJ2-5
CATSDLTTGGQETQYF,TGTGCCACCAGTGATTTGACGACAGGGGGCCAAGAGACCCAGTACTTC,16,-,TRBD1,TRBV24-1,TRBJ2-5
CASSLGARGEAFF,TGTGCCAGCAGTTTAGGGGCCAGGGGAGAAGCTTTCTTT,13,-,-,TRBV12-3/TRBV12-4,TRBJ1-1
CASSLGGGDYNEQFF,TGCGCCAGCAGCTTGGGAGGGGGAGACTACAATGAGCAGTTCTTC,15,-,-,TRBV5-1,TRBJ2-1
CASSMDRVGYTF,TGTGCCAGTAGTATGGACAGGGTTGGCTACACCTTC,12,-,TRBD1,TRBV19,TRBJ1-2
CAISESRDYEQYF,TGTGCCATCAGTGAGTCGCGGGACTACGAGCAGTACTTC,13,few,-,TRBV10-3,TRBJ2-7